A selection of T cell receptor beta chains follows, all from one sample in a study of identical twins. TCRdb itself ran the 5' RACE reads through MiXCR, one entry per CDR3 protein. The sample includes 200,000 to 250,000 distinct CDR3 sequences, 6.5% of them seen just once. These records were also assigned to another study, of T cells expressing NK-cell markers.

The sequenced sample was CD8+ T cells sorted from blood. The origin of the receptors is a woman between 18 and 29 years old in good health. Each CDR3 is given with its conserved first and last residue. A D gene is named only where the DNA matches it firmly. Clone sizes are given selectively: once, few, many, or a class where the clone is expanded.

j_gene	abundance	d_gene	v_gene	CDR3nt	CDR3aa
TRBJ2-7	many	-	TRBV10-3	TGTGCCATCATTTCGGACAGCTCCTACGAGCAGTACTTC	CAIISDSSYEQYF
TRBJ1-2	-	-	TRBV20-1	TGCAGTGCCCACCCTGCTAAAGACAGGACTTATGGCTACACCTTC	CSAHPAKDRTYGYTF
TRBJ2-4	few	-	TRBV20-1	TGCAGTGCCCCGGACCCTGATAGGTACTTC	CSAPDPDRYF
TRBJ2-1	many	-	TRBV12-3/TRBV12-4	TGTGCCAGCAGTTCCAGACTAGTAGAAAACAATGAGCAGTTCTTC	CASSSRLVENNEQFF
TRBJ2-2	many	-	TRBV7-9	TGTGCCAGCAGCTACGGGGAGCTGTTTTTT	CASSYGELFF
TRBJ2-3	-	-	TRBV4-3	TGCGCCAGCAGCCAAGGGCATGGGAGAGGCACAGATACGCAGTATTTT	CASSQGHGRGTDTQYF
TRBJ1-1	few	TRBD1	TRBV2	TGTGCCAGCATCGCGGCGACAGGGCCGAACACTGAAGCTTTCTTT	CASIAATGPNTEAFF
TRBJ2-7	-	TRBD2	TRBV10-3	TGTGCCATCAGTGCGACTAGCGGGGGGGCAGTCTCCTACGAGCAGTACTTC	CAISATSGGAVSYEQYF
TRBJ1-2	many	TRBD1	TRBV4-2	TGTGCCAGCAGCCAAGATGGGACAGGGGGCGAGAAAGGCTACACCTTC	CASSQDGTGGEKGYTF
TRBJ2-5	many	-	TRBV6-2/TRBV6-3	TGTGCCAGCATAAGGAGGAACCAAGAGACCCAGTACTTC	CASIRRNQETQYF
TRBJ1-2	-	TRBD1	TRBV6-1	TGTGCCAGCGGGTCCCTAATCGACAGGGCCTATGGCTACACCTTC	CASGSLIDRAYGYTF
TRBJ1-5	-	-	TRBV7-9	TGTGCCAGTAGGGGGGAGGGGGATCCTGATCAGCCCCAGCATTTT	CASRGEGDPDQPQHF
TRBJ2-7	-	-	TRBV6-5	TGTGCCAGCAGCCTTACTCGGGGCTTCGAGCAGTACTTC	CASSLTRGFEQYF
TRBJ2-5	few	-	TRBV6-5	TGTGCCAGCAGTTACTTCACCCCGGGGTTAGCGGTACAAGAGACCCAGTACTTC	CASSYFTPGLAVQETQYF
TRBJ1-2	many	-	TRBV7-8	TGTGCCAGCAGCTTAACCCCGCAGCTCTATGGCTACACCTTC	CASSLTPQLYGYTF
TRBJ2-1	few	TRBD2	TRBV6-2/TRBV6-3	TGTGCCAGCAGTTACCTACTAGCGGGAGGGTCCGCCTACAATGAGCAGTTCTTC	CASSYLLAGGSAYNEQFF
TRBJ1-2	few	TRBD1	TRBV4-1	TGCGCCAGCAGCCAAGATCGTTGGGACAGGTTTGGCTACACCTTC	CASSQDRWDRFGYTF
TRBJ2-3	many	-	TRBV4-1	TGCGCCAGCAGCCAAGGGGAGGTTAGCACAGATACGCAGTATTTT	CASSQGEVSTDTQYF
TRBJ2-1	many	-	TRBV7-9	TGTGCCAGCAACCAAGCCAGGGATGAGCAGTTCTTC	CASNQARDEQFF
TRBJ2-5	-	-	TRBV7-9	TGTGCCAGCGGGGACGGGGAAGAGACCCAGTACTTC	CASGDGEETQYF
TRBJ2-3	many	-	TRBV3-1	TGTGCCAGCAGCCAAGTTGGGGGGAGACAAGATACGCAGTATTTT	CASSQVGGRQDTQYF
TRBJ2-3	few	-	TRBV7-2	TGTGCCAGCAGCTCCTCCGGAATCACAGATACGCAGTATTTT	CASSSSGITDTQYF
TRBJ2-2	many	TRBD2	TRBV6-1	TGTGCCAGCAGGCTAGCGGGAGATGGGACCGGGGAGCTGTTTTTT	CASRLAGDGTGELFF
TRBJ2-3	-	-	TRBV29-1	TGCACCGGTGAATGGGGGCTGGTTGAGTATTTT	CTGEWGLVEYF
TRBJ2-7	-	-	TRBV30	TGTGCCTGGAAGGTGGCAGGGAGCTCCTACGAGCAGTACTTC	CAWKVAGSSYEQYF
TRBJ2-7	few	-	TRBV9	TGTGCCAGCAGCGGTAGCGATCCGTCCTACGAGCAGTACTTC	CASSGSDPSYEQYF
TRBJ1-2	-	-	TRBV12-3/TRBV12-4	TGTGCCAGCAGTTTAGTCGGGGGAGATGGCTACACCTTC	CASSLVGGDGYTF
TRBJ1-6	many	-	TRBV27	TGTGCCAGCAGTTCCGGACACTGGGGCAATTCACCCCTCCACTTT	CASSSGHWGNSPLHF
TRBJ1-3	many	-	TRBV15	TGTGCCACCAGCAGGGACGGCGGGCAAGACTCTGGAAACACCATATATTTT	CATSRDGGQDSGNTIYF
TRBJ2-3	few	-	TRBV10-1	TGCGCCAGCAGTGGAGGATGGCGGAGGGTTGGGCTTGGAGATACGCAGTATTTT	CASSGGWRRVGLGDTQYF
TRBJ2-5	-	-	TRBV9	TGTGCCAGCAGCGCCCCCGGGTCCCGCCAAGAGACCCAGTACTTC	CASSAPGSRQETQYF
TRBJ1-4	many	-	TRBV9	TGTGCCAGCAGCCCCGGGGGTCCTAATGAAAAACTGTTTTTT	CASSPGGPNEKLFF
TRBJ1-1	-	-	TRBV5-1	TGCGCCAGCAGCCCCCGCGGGGGTGATAACACTGAAGCTTTCTTT	CASSPRGGDNTEAFF
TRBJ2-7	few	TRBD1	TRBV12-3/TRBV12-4	TGTGCCAGCAGTTTGGGGACAGGGGGCATCTACGAGCAGTACTTC	CASSLGTGGIYEQYF
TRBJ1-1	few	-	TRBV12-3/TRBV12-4	TGTGCCAGCAGCTATGGGACCCGAGGGTTTGAAGCTTTCTTT	CASSYGTRGFEAFF
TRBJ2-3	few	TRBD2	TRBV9	TGTGCCAGTAGCGAGACTAGCGGGGAGCTAGATACGCAGTATTTT	CASSETSGELDTQYF
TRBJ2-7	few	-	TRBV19	TGTGCCAGTAGCTCCGGGACAACCTCCTACGAGCAGTACTTC	CASSSGTTSYEQYF
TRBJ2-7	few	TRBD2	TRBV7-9	TGTGCCAGCAGCTTATCTAGCGGGAGGTCTGAGCAGTACTTC	CASSLSSGRSEQYF
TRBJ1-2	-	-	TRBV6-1	TGTGCCAGCAGCGGGCCTAGGAGGGCAGGCTATGGCTACACCTTC	CASSGPRRAGYGYTF
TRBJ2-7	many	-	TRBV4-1	TGCGCCAGCAGCCAAGATAGGAGGAACGAGCAGTACTTC	CASSQDRRNEQYF
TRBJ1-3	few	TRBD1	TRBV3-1	TGTGCCAGCAGCGCCGAGAGAACAGGGGATACTGGAAACACCATATATTTT	CASSAERTGDTGNTIYF
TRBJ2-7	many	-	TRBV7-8	TGTGCCAGCAGCTTAGAATCGAATTCCTACGAGCAGTACTTC	CASSLESNSYEQYF
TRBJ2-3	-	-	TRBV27	TGTGCCAGCAGTTGGGGAACCCCATCTTACACAGATACGCAGTATTTT	CASSWGTPSYTDTQYF
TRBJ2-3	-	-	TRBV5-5	TGTGCCAGCAGCTTGGCCGTGAGTCTAGGCCACACAGATACGCAGTATTTT	CASSLAVSLGHTDTQYF
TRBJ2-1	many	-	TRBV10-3	TGTGCCATCAGAGGAGAATCCTACAATGAGCAGTTCTTC	CAIRGESYNEQFF
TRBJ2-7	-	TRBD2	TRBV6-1	TGTGCCAGCGGACTAGCGGGAGGTTATGAGCAGTACTTC	CASGLAGGYEQYF
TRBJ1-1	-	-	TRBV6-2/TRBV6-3	TGTGCCAGCAGTTACTCTTTGCAATTGAACACTGAAGCTTTCTTT	CASSYSLQLNTEAFF
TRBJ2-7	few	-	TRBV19	TGTGCCAGTAGTATAGGGGGCTACTACGAGCAGTACTTC	CASSIGGYYEQYF
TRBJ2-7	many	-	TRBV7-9	TGTGCCAGCAGCTTAGCGCTGGGGACCGGTCCCTACGAGCAGTACTTC	CASSLALGTGPYEQYF